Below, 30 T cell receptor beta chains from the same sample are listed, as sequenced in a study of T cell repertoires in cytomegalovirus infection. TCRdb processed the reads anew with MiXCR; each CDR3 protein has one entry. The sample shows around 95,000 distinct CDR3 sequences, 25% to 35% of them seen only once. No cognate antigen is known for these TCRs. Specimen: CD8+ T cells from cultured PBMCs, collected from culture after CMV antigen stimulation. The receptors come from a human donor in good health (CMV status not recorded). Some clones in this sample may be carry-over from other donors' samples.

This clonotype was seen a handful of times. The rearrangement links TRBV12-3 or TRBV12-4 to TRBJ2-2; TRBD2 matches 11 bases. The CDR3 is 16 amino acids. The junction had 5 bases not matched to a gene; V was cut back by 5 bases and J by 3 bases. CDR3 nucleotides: TGTGCCAGCAGTCCGACTAGCGGGAACCACACCGGGGAGCTGTTTTTT. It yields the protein CASSPTSGNHTGELFF.

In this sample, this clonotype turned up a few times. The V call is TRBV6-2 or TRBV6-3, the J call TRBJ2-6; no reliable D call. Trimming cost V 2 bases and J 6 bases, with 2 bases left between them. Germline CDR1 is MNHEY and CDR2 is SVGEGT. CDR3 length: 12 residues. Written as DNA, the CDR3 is TGTGCCAGCAGTTACCCGGCCAACGTCCTGACTTTC. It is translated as CASSYPANVLTF.

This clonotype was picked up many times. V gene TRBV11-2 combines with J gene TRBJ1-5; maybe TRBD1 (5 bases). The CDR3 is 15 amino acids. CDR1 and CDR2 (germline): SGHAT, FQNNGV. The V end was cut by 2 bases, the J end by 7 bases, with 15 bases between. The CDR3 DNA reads TGTGCCAGCAGCTTACGTGACAGAGTCCGGCAGCCCCAGCATTTT. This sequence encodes CASSLRDRVRQPQHF.

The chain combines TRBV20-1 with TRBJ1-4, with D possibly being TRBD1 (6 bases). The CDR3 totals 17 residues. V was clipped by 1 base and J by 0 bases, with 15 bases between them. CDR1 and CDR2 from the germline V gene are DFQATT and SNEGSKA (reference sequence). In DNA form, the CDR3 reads TGCAGTGCTAGAGGTTGGGCGGGGGCTGCAACTAATGAAAAACTGTTTTTT. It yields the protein CSARGWAGAATNEKLFF.

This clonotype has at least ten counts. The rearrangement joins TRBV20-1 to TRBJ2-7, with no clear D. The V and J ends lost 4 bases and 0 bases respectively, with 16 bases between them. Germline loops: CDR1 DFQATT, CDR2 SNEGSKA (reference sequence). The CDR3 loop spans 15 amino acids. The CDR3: CSAIDPRLDSYEQYF. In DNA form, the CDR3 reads TGCAGTGCTATCGACCCTAGGCTAGACTCCTACGAGCAGTACTTC.

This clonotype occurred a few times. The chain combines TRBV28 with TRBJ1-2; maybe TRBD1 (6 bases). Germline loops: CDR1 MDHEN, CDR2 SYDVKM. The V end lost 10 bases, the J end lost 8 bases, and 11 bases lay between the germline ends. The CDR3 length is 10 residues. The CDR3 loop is CATTGRGYTF. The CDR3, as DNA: TGTGCCACTACAGGGAGAGGCTACACCTTC.

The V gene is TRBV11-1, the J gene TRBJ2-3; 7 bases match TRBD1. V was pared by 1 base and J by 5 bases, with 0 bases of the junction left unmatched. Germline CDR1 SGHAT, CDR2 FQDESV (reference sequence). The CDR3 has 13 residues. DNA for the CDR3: TGTGCCAGCAGCTTAGGGGACAGAGATACGCAGTATTTT. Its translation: CASSLGDRDTQYF.

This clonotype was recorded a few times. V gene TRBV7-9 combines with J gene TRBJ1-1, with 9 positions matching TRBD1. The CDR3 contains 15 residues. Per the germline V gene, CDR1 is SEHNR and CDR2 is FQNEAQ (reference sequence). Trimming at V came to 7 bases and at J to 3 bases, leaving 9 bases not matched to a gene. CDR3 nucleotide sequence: TGTGCCAGCACCCCGCTACAGGGGGCTGACACTGAAGCTTTCTTT. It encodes CASTPLQGADTEAFF.

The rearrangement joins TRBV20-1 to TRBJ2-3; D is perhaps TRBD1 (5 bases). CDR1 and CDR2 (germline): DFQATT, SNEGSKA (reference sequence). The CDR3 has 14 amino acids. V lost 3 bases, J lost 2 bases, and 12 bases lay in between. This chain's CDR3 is CSASGAGHTDTQYF. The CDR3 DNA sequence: TGCAGTGCTAGTGGGGCCGGGCACACAGATACGCAGTATTTT.

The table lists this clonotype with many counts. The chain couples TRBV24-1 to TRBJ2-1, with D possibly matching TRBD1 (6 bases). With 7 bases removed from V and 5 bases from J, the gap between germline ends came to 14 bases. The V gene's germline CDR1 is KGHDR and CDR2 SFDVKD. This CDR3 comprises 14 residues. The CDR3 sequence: CATSLQGSHNEQFF. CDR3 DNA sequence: TGTGCCACCAGCCTACAGGGATCCCACAATGAGCAGTTCTTC.

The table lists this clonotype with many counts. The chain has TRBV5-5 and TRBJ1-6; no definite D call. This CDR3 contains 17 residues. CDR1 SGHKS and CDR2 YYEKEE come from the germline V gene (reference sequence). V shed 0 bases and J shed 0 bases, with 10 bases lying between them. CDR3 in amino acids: CASSLGRISSYNSPLHF. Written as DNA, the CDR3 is TGTGCCAGCAGCTTGGGCCGAATCAGCTCCTATAATTCACCCCTCCACTTT.

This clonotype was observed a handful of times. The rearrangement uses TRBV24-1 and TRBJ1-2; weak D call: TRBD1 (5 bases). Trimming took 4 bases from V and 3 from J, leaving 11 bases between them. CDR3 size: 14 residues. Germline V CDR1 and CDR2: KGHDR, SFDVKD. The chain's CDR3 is CATSDPSRDYGYTF. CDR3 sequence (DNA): TGTGCCACCAGTGACCCGTCCAGGGACTATGGCTACACCTTC.

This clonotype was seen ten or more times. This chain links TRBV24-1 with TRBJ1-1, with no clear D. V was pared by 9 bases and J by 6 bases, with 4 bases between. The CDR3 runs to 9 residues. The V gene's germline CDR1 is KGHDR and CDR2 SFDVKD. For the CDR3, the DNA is TGTGCCACCGGAGCTGAAGCTTTCTTT. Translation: CATGAEAFF.

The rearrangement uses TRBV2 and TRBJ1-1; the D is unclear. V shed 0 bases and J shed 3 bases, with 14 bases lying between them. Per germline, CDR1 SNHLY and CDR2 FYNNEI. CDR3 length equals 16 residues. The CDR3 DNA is TGTGCCAGCAGTGAAGCTCCTCTCAGGCCAGACACTGAAGCTTTCTTT. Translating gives CASSEAPLRPDTEAFF.

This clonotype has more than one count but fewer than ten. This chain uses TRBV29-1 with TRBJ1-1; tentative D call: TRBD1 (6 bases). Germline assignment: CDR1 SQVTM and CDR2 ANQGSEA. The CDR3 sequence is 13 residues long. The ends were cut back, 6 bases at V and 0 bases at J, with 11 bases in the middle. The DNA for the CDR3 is TGCAGCGTGACAGGCGGGATGAACACTGAAGCTTTCTTT. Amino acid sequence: CSVTGGMNTEAFF.

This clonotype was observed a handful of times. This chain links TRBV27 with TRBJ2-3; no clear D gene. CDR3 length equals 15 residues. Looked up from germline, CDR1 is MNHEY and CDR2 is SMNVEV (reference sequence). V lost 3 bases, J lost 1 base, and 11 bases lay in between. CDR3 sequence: CASSFVRRGTDTQYF. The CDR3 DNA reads TGTGCCAGCAGTTTTGTTCGACGTGGCACAGATACGCAGTATTTT.

CDR3 amino acids: CAISDLKSTNEKLFF. The CDR3, as DNA: TGTGCCATCAGTGACCTAAAGTCAACTAATGAAAAACTGTTTTTT. This rearrangement joins TRBV10-3 to TRBJ1-4; D is unresolved. The germline CDR1 and CDR2 sequences are ENHRY and SYGVKD. There are 15 residues in the CDR3. The V and J ends lost 3 bases and 0 bases respectively, with 8 bases between them.

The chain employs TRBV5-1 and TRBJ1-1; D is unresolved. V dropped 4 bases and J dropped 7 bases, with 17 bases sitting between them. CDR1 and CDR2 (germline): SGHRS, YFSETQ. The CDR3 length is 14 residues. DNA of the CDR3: TGCGCCAGCAGCCCCCAGACTTTGACCCTTGAAGCTTTCTTT. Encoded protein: CASSPQTLTLEAFF.

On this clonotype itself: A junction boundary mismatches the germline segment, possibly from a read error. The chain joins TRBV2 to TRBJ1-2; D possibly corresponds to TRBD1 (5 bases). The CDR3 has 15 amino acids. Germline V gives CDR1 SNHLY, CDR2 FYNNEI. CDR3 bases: TGTGCCAGCAGTTCAACAGTTGGGGCTAACTATGACTACACCTTC. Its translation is CASSSTVGANYDYTF.

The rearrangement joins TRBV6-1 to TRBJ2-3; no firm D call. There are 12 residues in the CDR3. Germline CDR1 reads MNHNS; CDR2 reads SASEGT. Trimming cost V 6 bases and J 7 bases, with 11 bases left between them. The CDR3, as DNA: TGTGCCAGCAGCCTGGACGCCCATACGCAGTATTTT. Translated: CASSLDAHTQYF.

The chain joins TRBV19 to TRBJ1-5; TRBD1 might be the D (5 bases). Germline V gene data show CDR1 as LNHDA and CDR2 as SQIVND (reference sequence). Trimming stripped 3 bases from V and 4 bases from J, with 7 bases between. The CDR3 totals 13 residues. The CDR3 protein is CASSMGGNQPQHF. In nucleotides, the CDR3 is TGTGCCAGTAGTATGGGGGGAAATCAGCCCCAGCATTTT.

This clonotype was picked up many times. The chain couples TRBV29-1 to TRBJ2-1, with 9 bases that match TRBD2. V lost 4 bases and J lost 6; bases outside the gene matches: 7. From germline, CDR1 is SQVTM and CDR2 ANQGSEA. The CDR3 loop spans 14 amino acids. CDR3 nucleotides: TGCAGCGTTGGGTTTGCAGCGGGGGGCAATGAGCAGTTCTTC. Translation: CSVGFAAGGNEQFF.

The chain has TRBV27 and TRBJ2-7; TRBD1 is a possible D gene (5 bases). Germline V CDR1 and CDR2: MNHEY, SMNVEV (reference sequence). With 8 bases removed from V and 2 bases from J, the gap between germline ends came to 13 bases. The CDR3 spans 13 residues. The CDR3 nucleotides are TGTGCCAGCGCTACGACAGAAACCTACGAGCAGTACTTC. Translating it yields CASATTETYEQYF.

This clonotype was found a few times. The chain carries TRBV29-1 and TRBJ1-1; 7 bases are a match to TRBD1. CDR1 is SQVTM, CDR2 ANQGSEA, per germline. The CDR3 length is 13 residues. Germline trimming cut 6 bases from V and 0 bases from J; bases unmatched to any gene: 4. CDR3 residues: CSVTGTVNTEAFF. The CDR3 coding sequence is TGCAGCGTCACCGGGACAGTGAACACTGAAGCTTTCTTT.

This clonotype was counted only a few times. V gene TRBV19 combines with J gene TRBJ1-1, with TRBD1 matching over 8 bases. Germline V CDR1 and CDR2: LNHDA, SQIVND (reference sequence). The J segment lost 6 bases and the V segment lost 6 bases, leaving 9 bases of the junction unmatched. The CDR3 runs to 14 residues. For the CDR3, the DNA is TGTGCCAGTAGGGAGGACAGGGTGACCCCTGAAGCTTTCTTT. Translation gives CASREDRVTPEAFF.

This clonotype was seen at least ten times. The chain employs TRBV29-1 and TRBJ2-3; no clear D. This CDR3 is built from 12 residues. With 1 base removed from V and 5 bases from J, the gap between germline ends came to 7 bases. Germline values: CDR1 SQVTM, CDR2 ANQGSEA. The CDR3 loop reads CSVEAPRDTQYF. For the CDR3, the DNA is TGCAGCGTTGAAGCCCCCAGAGATACGCAGTATTTT.

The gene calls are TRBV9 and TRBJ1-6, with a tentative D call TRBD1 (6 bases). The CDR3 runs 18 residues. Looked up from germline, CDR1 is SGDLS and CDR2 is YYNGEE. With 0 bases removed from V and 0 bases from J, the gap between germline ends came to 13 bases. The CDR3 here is CASSVEGGTSSYNSPLHF. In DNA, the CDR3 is TGTGCCAGCAGCGTAGAAGGGGGGACTAGCTCCTATAATTCACCCCTCCACTTT.

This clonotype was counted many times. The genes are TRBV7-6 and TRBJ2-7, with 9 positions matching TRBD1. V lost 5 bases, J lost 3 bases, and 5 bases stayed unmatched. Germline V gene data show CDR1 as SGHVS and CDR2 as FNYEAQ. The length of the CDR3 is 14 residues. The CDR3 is CASSDGQGLYEQYF. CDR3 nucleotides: TGTGCCAGCAGCGACGGACAGGGGCTCTACGAGCAGTACTTC.

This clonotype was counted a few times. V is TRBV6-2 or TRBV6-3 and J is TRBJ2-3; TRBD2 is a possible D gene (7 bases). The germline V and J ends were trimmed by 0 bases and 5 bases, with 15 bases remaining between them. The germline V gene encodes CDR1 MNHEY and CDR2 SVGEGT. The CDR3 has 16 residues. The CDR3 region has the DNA TGTGCCAGCAGTTACTCGAGAGGGGGGGATGAAGATACGCAGTATTTT. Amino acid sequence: CASSYSRGGDEDTQYF.

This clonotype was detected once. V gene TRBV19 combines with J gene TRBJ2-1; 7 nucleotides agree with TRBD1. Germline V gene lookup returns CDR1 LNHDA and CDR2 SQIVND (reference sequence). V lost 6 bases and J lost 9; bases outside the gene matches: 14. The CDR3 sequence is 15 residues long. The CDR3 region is CASSSGTDMYVEQFF. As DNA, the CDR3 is TGTGCCAGTAGCTCCGGGACAGATATGTATGTTGAGCAGTTCTTC.